The sequence of this TCR beta chain was determined in a study of CD8+ T cells in alopecia areata. Study in general: Skin from roughly 6-13-month-old C3H/HeJ graft donors with spontaneous alopecia went to roughly 7-11-week-old female C3H/HeJ mice. Points from the study as a whole: Among the cells sequenced in scalp samples are also the resident alphabeta T cells of normal skin. More clonal than normal scalp was lesional scalp, particularly alopecia totalis/universalis. Whereas mice showed it more clearly, TCR sharing across patients was murkier, possibly because of HLA.

This clone was seen ten or more times. Its specificity is not known. Genes and germline come from the mouse. The read finishes 4 residues shy of the CDR3 end, and the germline J gene is used to complete it. J gave up 3 bases and V 3 bases, and 7 bases lay outside the gene matches. The CDR3 is made up of 16 amino acids. Germline V gene sequence: CDR1 NNHDY, CDR2 SYVADS. It was cDNA, reverse transcribed from extracted RNA, that served as the sequencing template. Profiling relied on immunoSEQ multiplex PCR, and the TCRdb table lists in-frame clones only, not all of them. The table lists 2,500 to 3,500 clones, with no singletons.

Sequenced: lesional skin. This chain uses TRBV13-3 with TRBJ2-2; 8 nucleotides match TRBD1. This clonotype was obtained from a C3H/HeJ mouse with alopecia areata. This mouse strain has H2-k as its MHC haplotype. CDR3 in amino acids: CASSVSRGLDTGQLYF. The sequenced CDR3 bases are TGTGCCAGCAGTGTCTCCAGGGGGCTTGACACCGGG.